The 3 T cell receptor beta chains listed next were all sequenced from one sample in a study of T-cell reconstitution after alpha-beta-depleted transplantation in children listed by TCRdb under 2016. The library was obtained by PCR. The sequencing machine was an Illumina HiSeq 2500. To normalize quantification of the TCRbeta repertoire, the TCR libraries were built with molecular barcoding that relied on unique molecular identifiers. The public reads were reprocessed in TCRdb via fastp at Q25 and MiXCR, keeping in-frame beta chains. CDR3 protein duplicates are merged, each entry listing the most common genes and DNA. Present in this sample are a few hundred thousand distinct CDR3 sequences, about 16% of which were seen just once. 2.5% to 3.5% of the sample comes from the top ten. This sample comprised PBMCs from the stem cell graft donor, obtained from the stem cell graft. The receptors here all came from a human donor who donated a stem cell graft to a child with acute lymphoblastic leukemia.

This clonotype has at least ten counts. CDR3 sequence: CASSPGLAGPDTQYF. CDR3 DNA sequence: TGTGCCAGCAGCCCGGGACTAGCGGGACCAGATACGCAGTATTTT. The rearrangement links TRBV5-4 to TRBJ2-3; 13 bases line up with TRBD2. The germline V gene has CDR1 SGHNT and CDR2 YYREEE (reference sequence). The V and J ends lost 4 bases and 4 bases, in that order; junction bases with no gene match: 3. The CDR3 covers 15 residues.

The chain employs TRBV27 and TRBJ2-2, with 7 positions matching TRBD1. With 5 bases clipped from V and 5 bases from J, the junction kept 14 bases outside the gene matches. CDR3 length equals 17 residues. Germline loops: CDR1 MNHEY, CDR2 SMNVEV (reference sequence). CDR3 coding DNA: TGTGCCAGCAGTCCGACAGGGTCGGTCCTTGGGACCGGGGAGCTGTTTTTT. It translates to CASSPTGSVLGTGELFF.

This clonotype occurred once. The chain links TRBV4-2 to TRBJ2-1; 14 nucleotides match TRBD2. There are 17 residues in the CDR3. CDR1 LGHNA and CDR2 YNFKEQ come from the germline V gene. Unmatched junction bases numbered 7, after V lost 0 bases and J lost 9 bases. The CDR3 here is CASSQDQGLAGVGEQFF. The CDR3 DNA reads TGTGCCAGCAGCCAAGATCAGGGACTAGCGGGAGTGGGTGAGCAGTTCTTC.